Each of the 17 T cell receptor beta chains below was sequenced from the same sample in a study of OX40 agonist ivuxolimab in advanced cancers. Some clones are missing from TCRdb's copy, which holds only in-frame ones; the method was immunoSEQ multiplex PCR. The table shows tens of thousands of clones, with 81% occurring only once. Sequencing was performed on CD4+ or CD8+ T cells sorted from blood, taken in a trial of the OX40 agonist ivuxolimab. Receptor source: an adult with an advanced solid tumor such as melanoma, head and neck, liver or kidney cancer.

The J gene is TRBJ2-7, the V gene TRBV11-3, with 8 nucleotides matching TRBD1. CDR1 and CDR2 from the germline V gene are SGHNT and YENEEA. This CDR3 region has 12 residues. Losses at the gene ends were 6 bases for V and 9 bases for J; bases not matched to a gene: 7. The DNA for the CDR3 is TGTGCCAGCAGTCGAGGACAGGGTCCGCAGTACTTC. This encodes CASSRGQGPQYF. The entire variable domain, with the rest obtained from reference TRBV11-3 and TRBJ2-7, is as follows: EAGVVQSPRYKIIEKKQPVAFWCNPISGHNTLYWYLQNLGQGPELLIRYENEEAVDDSQLPKDRFSAERLKGVDSTLKIQPAELGDSAVYLCASSRGQGPQYFGPGTRLTVT.

The chain joins TRBV18 to TRBJ2-2; D gene ambiguous. CDR3 length equals 16 residues. CDR1 and CDR2 (germline): KGHSH, LQKENI. V was shortened by 6 bases and J by 5 bases, with 19 bases between the two germline ends. The CDR3 loop is CASSPRVARITGELFF. The CDR3 DNA reads TGTGCCAGCTCGCCCCGGGTGGCTAGAATTACCGGGGAGCTGTTTTTT.

Within the sample, this clone is medium-sized. The rearrangement joins TRBV10-2 to TRBJ1-1; a weak D match, TRBD1 (6 bases). V lost 9 bases and J 5 bases, leaving 16 bases between the germline ends. The CDR3 is 13 residues long. Germline V gives CDR1 WSHSY, CDR2 SAAADI. Written as DNA, the CDR3 is TGCGCCAGTAAACAGGGAATTGGTACTGAAGCTTTCTTT. It yields the protein CASKQGIGTEAFF.

The J gene is TRBJ2-3, the V gene TRBV12-5; 13 bases align to TRBD2. The ends lost 5 bases at V and 4 bases at J; junction bases unmatched: 3. The CDR3 has 15 amino acids. The germline CDR1 and CDR2 sequences are LGHNT and FRNRAP. The CDR3 spells CASGRTSGRADTQYF. The CDR3 nucleotides are TGTGCTAGTGGTAGGACTAGCGGGAGAGCAGATACGCAGTATTTT.

A single count supports this clone. The V gene is TRBV29-1, the J gene TRBJ2-5; 7 nucleotides match TRBD1. CDR1 is SQVTM and CDR2 is ANQGSEA in the germline V gene. V lost 0 bases to trimming and J lost 3 bases; unmatched junction nucleotides: 4. This CDR3 is 14 amino acids long. Here the CDR3 reads CSVEDTGTEETQYF. CDR3 coding DNA: TGCAGCGTTGAAGATACCGGGACAGAAGAGACCCAGTACTTC.

This chain's CDR3 is CASSGQLDTDTQYF. CDR3 nucleotide sequence: TGTGCCAGCAGTGGACAGTTGGACACAGATACGCAGTATTTT. The V call is TRBV2, the J call TRBJ2-3; possible D gene TRBD1, 5 bases. Trimming took off 4 bases at V and 2 bases at J, with 10 bases between the two ends. The CDR3 loop spans 14 amino acids. Germline V gives CDR1 SNHLY, CDR2 FYNNEI.

V is TRBV5-6 and J is TRBJ1-5, with 7 bases aligning to TRBD1. This CDR3 is 12 amino acids long. The V segment lost 4 bases and the J segment 6 bases; nucleotides outside the gene matches: 1. The V gene's germline CDR1 is SGHDT and CDR2 YYEEEE. The CDR3: CASSPGGQPQHF. Here the CDR3 DNA reads TGTGCCAGCAGCCCAGGGGGTCAGCCCCAGCATTTT.

The rearrangement links TRBV11-3 to TRBJ2-7; D ambiguous. V was pared by 5 bases and J by 5 bases, with 19 bases between. Per germline, CDR1 SGHNT and CDR2 YENEEA. The CDR3 covers 15 residues. CDR3 in DNA: TGTGCCAGCAGCCCTCCTACGGTAGAGGTCCACGAGCAGTACTTC. Amino acid sequence: CASSPPTVEVHEQYF.

The chain links TRBV4-1 to TRBJ1-5; no reliable D call. V was clipped by 0 bases and J by 5 bases, with 5 bases between them. The CDR3 length is 13 residues. CDR1 and CDR2 (germline): MGHRA, YSYEKL. CDR3 DNA: TGCGCCAGCAGCCAAGACGGTTATCAGCCCCAGCATTTT. Its translation is CASSQDGYQPQHF.

In its sample, this clone was seen a few times. The J gene is TRBJ2-7, the V gene TRBV5-1, with 13 bases aligning to TRBD2. The CDR3 has 16 amino acids. Losses at the gene ends were 4 bases for V and 2 bases for J; bases not matched to a gene: 6. Germline CDR1 reads SGHRS; CDR2 reads YFSETQ. The CDR3 DNA reads TGCGCCAGCAGCCCCGCCGGGACTAGCGGGACCTACGAGCAGTACTTC. Translation gives CASSPAGTSGTYEQYF. The full variable domain, its missing parts supplied by reference TRBV5-1 and TRBJ2-7, is KAGVTQTPRYLIKTRGQQVTLSCSPISGHRSVSWYQQTPGQGLQFLFEYFSETQRNKGNFPGRFSGRQFSNSRSEMNVSTLELGDSALYLCASSPAGTSGTYEQYFGPGTRLTVT.

This chain links TRBV11-2 with TRBJ2-1; 7 bases match TRBD2. V shed 5 bases, J shed 2 bases, and the junction held 6 bases outside the gene matches. The CDR3 runs 15 residues. The germline V gene has CDR1 SGHAT and CDR2 FQNNGV. For the CDR3, the DNA is TGTGCCAGCAGCCTAGCGGCAGCCACCTACAATGAGCAGTTCTTC. This codes for CASSLAAATYNEQFF. Using reference TRBV11-2 and TRBJ2-1 for the parts outside the CDR3, the full variable domain is EAGVAQSPRYKIIEKRQSVAFWCNPISGHATLYWYQQILGQGPKLLIQFQNNGVVDDSQLPKDRFSAERLKGVDSTLKIQPAKLEDSAVYLCASSLAAATYNEQFFGPGTRLTVL.

This rearrangement joins TRBV29-1 to TRBJ2-3; 9 positions match TRBD1. The CDR3 contains 14 residues. Germline lookup yields CDR1 SQVTM and CDR2 ANQGSEA. V shed 7 bases and J 0 bases; nucleotides not matched to a gene: 5. The CDR3 loop reads CSGWGTGSTDTQYF. As DNA, the CDR3 is TGCAGCGGGTGGGGGACAGGGAGCACAGATACGCAGTATTTT.

The J gene is TRBJ2-1, the V gene TRBV7-3; D ambiguous. The ends were cut back, 8 bases at V and 8 bases at J, with 16 bases in the middle. The CDR3 totals 13 residues. CDR1 SGHTA and CDR2 FQGTGA come from the germline V gene. Here the CDR3 reads CASSRTSDDEQFF. CDR3 sequence (DNA): TGTGCCAGCTCGCGGACCTCAGACGATGAGCAGTTCTTC.

The rearrangement uses TRBV30 and TRBJ2-1, with 9 bases aligning to TRBD2. This CDR3 is built from 14 residues. Per the germline V gene, CDR1 is GTSNPN and CDR2 is SVGIG (reference sequence). J lost 4 bases, V lost 7 bases, and 8 bases had no gene match. The CDR3 DNA reads as TGTGCCTCCCCGTCTAGCGGGAAGTACAATGAGCAGTTCTTC. As protein: CASPSSGKYNEQFF.

The genes are TRBV18 and TRBJ1-1; D may be TRBD1 (5 bases). Germline V gives CDR1 KGHSH, CDR2 LQKENI. Trimming took off 4 bases at V and 0 bases at J, with 18 bases between the two ends. The CDR3 spans 17 residues. This CDR3 is CASSRTPGGGVNTEAFF. The CDR3 DNA reads as TGTGCCAGCTCACGTACCCCGGGAGGAGGGGTGAACACTGAAGCTTTCTTT.

V usage is TRBV5-1 and J usage is TRBJ2-6, with D unclear. CDR3 size: 15 residues. Germline V lookup: CDR1 SGHRS, CDR2 YFSETQ. Trimming stripped 0 bases from V and 2 bases from J, with 6 bases between. The CDR3 DNA reads as TGCGCCAGCAGCTTGGGGGTAACTGGGGCCAACGTCCTGACTTTC. Translated: CASSLGVTGANVLTF.

This clone was seen more than once but under ten times. This chain connects TRBV2 to TRBJ1-1; D possibly corresponds to TRBD1 (5 bases). Germline V gene sequence: CDR1 SNHLY, CDR2 FYNNEI. V lost 4 bases and J lost 2, with 8 bases in between. This CDR3 has 13 amino acids. In DNA, the CDR3 is TGTGCCAGCAGTGGGGACCTTAACACTGAAGCTTTCTTT. Its protein product is CASSGDLNTEAFF.